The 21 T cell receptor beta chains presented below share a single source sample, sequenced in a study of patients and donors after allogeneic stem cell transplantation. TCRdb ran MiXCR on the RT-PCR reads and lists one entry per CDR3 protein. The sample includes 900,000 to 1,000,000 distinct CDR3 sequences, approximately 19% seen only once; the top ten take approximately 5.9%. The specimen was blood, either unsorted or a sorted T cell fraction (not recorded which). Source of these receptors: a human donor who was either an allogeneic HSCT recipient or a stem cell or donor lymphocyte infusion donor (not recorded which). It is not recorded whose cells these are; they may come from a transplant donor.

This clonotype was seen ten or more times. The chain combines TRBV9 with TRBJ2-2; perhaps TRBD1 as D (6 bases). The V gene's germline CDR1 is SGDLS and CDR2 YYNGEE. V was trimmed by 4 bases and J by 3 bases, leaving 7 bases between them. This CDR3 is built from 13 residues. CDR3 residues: CASSKGDTGELFF. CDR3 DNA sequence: TGTGCCAGCAGCAAGGGGGACACCGGGGAGCTGTTTTTT.

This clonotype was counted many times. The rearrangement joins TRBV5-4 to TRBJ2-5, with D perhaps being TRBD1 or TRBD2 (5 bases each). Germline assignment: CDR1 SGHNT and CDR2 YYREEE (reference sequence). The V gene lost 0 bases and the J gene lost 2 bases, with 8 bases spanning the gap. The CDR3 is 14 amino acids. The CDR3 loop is CASSLGGFQETQYF. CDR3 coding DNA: TGTGCCAGCAGCTTGGGGGGGTTTCAAGAGACCCAGTACTTC.

The CDR3 here is CASSLGGPDPGEQYF. The CDR3 DNA sequence: TGTGCCAGCAGCCTAGGAGGGCCAGATCCTGGCGAGCAGTACTTC. V is TRBV12-3 or TRBV12-4 and J is TRBJ2-7; maybe TRBD2 (6 bases). V was cut by 6 bases and J by 6 bases, with 21 bases left in between. This CDR3 has 15 amino acids.

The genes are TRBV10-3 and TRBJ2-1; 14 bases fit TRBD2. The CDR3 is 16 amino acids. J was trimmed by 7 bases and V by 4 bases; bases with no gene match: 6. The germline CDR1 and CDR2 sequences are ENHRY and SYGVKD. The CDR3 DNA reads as TGTGCCATCAGTGCCGCGGGACTAGCGGGAGATAATGAGCAGTTCTTC. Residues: CAISAAGLAGDNEQFF.

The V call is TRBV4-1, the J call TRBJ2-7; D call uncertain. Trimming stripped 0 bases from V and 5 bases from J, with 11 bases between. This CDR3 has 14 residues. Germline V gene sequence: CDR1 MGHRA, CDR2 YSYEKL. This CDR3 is CASSQDFVGDEQYF. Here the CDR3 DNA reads TGCGCCAGCAGCCAAGATTTTGTAGGCGACGAGCAGTACTTC.

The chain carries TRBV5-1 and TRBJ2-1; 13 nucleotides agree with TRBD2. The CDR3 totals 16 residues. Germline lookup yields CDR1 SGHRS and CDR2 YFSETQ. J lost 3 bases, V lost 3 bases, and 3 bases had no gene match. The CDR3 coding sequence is TGCGCCAGCAGCTCGGGGACTAGCGGGAACTACAATGAGCAGTTCTTC. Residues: CASSSGTSGNYNEQFF.

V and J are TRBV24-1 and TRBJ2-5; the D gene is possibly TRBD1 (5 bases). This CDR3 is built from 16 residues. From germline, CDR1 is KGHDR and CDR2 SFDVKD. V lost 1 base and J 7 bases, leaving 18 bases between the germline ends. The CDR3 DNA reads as TGTGCCACCAGTGATTTCAGGCGGCAGGGCCCCGGGACCCAGTACTTC. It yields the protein CATSDFRRQGPGTQYF.

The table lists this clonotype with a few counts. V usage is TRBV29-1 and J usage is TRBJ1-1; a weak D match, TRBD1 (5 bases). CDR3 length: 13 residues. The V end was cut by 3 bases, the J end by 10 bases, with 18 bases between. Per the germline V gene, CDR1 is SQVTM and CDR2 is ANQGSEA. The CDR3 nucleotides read TGCAGCGTTGATACAGGAACAGTTTTGGGAGCTTTCTTT. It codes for CSVDTGTVLGAFF.

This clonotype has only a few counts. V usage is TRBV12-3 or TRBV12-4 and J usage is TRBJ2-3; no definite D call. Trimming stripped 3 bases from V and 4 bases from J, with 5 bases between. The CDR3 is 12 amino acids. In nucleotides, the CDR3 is TGTGCCAGCAGTTTCGTCCCAGATACGCAGTATTTT. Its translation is CASSFVPDTQYF.

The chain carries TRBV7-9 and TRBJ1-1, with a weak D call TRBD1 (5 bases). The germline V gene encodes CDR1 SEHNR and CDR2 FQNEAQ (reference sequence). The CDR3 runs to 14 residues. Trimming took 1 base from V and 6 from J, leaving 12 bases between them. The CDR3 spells CASSLEGTGAEAFF. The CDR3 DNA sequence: TGTGCCAGCAGCTTAGAGGGAACAGGCGCTGAAGCTTTCTTT.

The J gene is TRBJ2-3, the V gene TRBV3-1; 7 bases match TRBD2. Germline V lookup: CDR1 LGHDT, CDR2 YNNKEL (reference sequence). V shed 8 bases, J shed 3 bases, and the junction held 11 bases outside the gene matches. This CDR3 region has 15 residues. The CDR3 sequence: CASGRGDRETDTQYF. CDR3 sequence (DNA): TGTGCCAGCGGACGGGGGGACCGGGAGACAGATACGCAGTATTTT.

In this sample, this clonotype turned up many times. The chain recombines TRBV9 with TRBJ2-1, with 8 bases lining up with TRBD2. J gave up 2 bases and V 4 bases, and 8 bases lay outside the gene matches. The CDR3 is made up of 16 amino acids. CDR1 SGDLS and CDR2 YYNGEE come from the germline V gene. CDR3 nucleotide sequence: TGTGCCAGCAGCCCCCGGGTAGCGGGACCCTACAATGAGCAGTTCTTC. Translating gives CASSPRVAGPYNEQFF.

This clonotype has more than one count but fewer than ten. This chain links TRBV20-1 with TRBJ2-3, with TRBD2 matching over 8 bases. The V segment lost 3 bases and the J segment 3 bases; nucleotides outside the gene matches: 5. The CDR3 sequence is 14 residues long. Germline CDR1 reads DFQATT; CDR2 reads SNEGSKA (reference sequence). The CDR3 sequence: CSASFGGGTDTQYF. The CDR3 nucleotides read TGCAGTGCTAGTTTTGGCGGGGGGACAGATACGCAGTATTTT.

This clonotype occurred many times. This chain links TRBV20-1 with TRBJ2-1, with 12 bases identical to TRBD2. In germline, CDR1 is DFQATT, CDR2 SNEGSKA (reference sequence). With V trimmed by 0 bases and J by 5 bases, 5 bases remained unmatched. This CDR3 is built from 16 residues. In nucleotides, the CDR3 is TGCAGTGCTAGAGATCGTGGACTAGCGGGGAACAATGAGCAGTTCTTC. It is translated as CSARDRGLAGNNEQFF.

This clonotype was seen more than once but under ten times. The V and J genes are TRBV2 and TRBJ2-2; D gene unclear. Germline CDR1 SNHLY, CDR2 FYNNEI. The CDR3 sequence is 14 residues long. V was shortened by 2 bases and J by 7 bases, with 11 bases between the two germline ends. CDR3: CASSELSGIGELFF. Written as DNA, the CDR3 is TGTGCCAGCAGTGAACTGTCTGGGATCGGGGAGCTGTTTTTT.

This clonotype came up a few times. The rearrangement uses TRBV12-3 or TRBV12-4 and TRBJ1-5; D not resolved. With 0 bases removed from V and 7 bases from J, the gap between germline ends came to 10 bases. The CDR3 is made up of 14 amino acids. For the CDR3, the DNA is TGTGCCAGCAGTTTAGCACGGTTCGGGCAGCCCCAGCATTTT. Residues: CASSLARFGQPQHF.

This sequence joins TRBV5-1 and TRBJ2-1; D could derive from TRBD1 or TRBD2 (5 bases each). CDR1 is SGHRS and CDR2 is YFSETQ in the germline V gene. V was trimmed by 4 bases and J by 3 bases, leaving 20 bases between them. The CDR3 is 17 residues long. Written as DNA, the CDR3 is TGCGCCAGCAGCCCGGGGTGGGACGCGGGCAACTACAATGAGCAGTTCTTC. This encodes CASSPGWDAGNYNEQFF.

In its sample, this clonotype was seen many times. CDR3 DNA sequence: TGCGCCAGCAGCCTTTGGGGGAGAGCGAACACCGGGGAGCTGTTTTTT. Encoded protein: CASSLWGRANTGELFF. This chain connects TRBV4-1 to TRBJ2-2, with D perhaps matching TRBD1 or TRBD2 (5 bases each). The CDR3 contains 16 residues. With 4 bases removed from V and 0 bases from J, the gap between germline ends came to 12 bases. The V gene's germline CDR1 is MGHRA and CDR2 YSYEKL.

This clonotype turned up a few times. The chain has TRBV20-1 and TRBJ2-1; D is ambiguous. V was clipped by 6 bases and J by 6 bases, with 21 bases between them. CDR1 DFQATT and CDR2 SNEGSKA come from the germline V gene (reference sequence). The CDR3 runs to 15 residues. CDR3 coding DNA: TGCAGTGCCGTAATTAAAGAGGCCAGACTCAATGAGCAGTTCTTC. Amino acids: CSAVIKEARLNEQFF.

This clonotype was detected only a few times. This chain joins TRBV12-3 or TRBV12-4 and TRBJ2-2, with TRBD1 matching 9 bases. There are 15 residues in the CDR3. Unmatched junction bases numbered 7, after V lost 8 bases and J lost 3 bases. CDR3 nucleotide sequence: TGTGCCAGCCGCGGGGGACAGGGCCACACCGGGGAGCTGTTTTTT. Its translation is CASRGGQGHTGELFF.

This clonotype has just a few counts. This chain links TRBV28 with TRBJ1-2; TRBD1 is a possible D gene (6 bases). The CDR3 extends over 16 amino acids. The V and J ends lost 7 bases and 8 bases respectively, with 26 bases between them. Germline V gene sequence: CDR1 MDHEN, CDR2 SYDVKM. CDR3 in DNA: TGTGCCAGCACCACGATCGGAGGGGGTCCTTATGGAGGCTACACCTTC. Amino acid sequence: CASTTIGGGPYGGYTF.